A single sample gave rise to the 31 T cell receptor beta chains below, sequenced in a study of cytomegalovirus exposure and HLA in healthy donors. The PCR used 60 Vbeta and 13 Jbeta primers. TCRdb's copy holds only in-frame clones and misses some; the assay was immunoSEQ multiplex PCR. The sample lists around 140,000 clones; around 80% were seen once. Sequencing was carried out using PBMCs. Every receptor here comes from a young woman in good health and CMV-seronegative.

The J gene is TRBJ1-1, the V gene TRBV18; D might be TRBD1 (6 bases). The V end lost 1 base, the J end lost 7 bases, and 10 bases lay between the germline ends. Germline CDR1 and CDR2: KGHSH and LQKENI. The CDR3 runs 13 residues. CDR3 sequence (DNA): TGTGCCAGCTCACCACAAAGGGACAATGAAGCTTTCTTT. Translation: CASSPQRDNEAFF.

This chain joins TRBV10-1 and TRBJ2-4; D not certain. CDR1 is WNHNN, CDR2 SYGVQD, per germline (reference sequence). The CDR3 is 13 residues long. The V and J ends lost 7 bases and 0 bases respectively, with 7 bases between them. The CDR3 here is CASTPLAKNIQYF. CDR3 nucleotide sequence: TGCGCCAGCACCCCTCTAGCCAAAAACATTCAGTACTTC.

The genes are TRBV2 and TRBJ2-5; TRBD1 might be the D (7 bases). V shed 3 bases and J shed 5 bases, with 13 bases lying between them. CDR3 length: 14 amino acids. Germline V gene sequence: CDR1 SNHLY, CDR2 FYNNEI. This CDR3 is CASSDGGQWETQYF. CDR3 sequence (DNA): TGTGCCAGCAGTGACGGGGGACAGTGGGAGACCCAGTACTTC.

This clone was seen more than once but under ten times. This chain's CDR3 is CASRSKAGGSETQYF. CDR3 bases: TGTGCCAGCAGGAGTAAAGCGGGAGGCAGTGAGACCCAGTACTTC. This chain connects TRBV2 to TRBJ2-5; 9 bases line up with TRBD2. The trim removed 6 bases at V and 5 bases at J, leaving 10 bases unmatched. CDR1 and CDR2 from the germline V gene are SNHLY and FYNNEI. This CDR3 is 15 amino acids long.

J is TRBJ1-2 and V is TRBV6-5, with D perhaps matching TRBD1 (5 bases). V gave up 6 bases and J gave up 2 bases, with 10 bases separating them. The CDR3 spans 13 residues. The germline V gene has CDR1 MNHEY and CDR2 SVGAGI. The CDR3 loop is CASSRGLNYGYTF. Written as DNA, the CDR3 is TGTGCCAGCAGCCGGGGGTTAAACTATGGCTACACCTTC.

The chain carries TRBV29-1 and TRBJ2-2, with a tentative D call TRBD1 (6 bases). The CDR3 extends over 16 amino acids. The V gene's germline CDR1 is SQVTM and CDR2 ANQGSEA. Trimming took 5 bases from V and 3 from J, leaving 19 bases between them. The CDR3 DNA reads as TGCAGCGTTATAGGTTGGGGGCAGGGTGACACCGGGGAGCTGTTTTTT. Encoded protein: CSVIGWGQGDTGELFF.

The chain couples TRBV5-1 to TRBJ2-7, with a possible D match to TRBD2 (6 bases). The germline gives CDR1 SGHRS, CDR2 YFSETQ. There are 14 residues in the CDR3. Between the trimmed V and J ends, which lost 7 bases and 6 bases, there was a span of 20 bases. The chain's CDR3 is CASEVGTSDSEQYF. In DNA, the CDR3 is TGCGCCAGCGAGGTGGGGACTTCGGACTCCGAGCAGTACTTC. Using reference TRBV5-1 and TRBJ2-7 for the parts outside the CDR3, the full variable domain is KAGVTQTPRYLIKTRGQQVTLSCSPISGHRSVSWYQQTPGQGLQFLFEYFSETQRNKGNFPGRFSGRQFSNSRSEMNVSTLELGDSALYLCASEVGTSDSEQYFGPGTRLTVT.

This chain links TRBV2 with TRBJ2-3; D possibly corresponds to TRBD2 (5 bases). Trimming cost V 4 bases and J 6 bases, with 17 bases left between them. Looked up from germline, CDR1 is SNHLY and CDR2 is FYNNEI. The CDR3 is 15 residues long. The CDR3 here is CASSADFDVDDTQYF. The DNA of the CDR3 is TGTGCCAGCAGTGCGGACTTCGACGTTGATGATACGCAGTATTTT.

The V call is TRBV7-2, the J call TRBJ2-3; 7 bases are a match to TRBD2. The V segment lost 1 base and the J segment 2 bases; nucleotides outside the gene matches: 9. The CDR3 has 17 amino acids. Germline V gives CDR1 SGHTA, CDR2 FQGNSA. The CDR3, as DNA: TGTGCCAGCAGCTTAGTGTTTAGCCTAGCGGTCACAGATACGCAGTATTTT. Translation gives CASSLVFSLAVTDTQYF.

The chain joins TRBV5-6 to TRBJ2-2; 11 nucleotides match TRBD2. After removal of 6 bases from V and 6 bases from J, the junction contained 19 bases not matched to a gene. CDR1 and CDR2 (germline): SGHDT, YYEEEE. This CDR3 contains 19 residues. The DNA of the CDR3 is TGTGCCAGCACCCCCACCGGGTCACTAGCGGGAGTCGGGGCCGGGGAGCTGTTTTTT. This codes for CASTPTGSLAGVGAGELFF.

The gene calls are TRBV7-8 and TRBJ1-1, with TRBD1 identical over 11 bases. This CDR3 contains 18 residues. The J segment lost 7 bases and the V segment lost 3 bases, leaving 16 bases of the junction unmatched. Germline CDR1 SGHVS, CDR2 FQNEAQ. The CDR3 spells CASSFLHSLDRGQGEAFF. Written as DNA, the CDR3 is TGTGCCAGCAGCTTCTTACATTCCCTGGACAGGGGGCAAGGTGAAGCTTTCTTT.

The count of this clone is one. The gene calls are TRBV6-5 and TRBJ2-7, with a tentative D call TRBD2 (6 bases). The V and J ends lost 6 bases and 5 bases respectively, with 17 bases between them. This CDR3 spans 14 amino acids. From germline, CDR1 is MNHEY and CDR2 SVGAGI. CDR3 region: CASSRSGRRDEQYF. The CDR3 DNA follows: TGTGCCAGCAGCCGTAGCGGTAGAAGGGACGAGCAGTACTTC.

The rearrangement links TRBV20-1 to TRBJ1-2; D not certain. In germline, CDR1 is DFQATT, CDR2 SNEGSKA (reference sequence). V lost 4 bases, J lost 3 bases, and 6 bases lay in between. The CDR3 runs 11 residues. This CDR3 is CSANRDYGYTF. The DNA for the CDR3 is TGCAGTGCTAATCGAGACTATGGCTACACCTTC.

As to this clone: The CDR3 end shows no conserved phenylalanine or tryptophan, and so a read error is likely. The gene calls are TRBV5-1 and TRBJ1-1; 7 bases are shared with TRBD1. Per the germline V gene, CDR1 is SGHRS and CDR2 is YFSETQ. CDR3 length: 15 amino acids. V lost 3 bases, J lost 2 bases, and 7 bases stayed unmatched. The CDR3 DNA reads TGCGCCAGCAGCTCATTTACAGGGGCAAACACTGAAGCTTTCTTG. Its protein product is CASSSFTGANTEAFL.

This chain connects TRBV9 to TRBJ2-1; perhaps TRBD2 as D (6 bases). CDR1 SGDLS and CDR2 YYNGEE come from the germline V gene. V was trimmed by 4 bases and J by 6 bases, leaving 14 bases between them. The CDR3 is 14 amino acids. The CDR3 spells CASSLEVSGNEQFF. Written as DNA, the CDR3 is TGTGCCAGCAGCTTAGAGGTTAGCGGCAATGAGCAGTTCTTC.

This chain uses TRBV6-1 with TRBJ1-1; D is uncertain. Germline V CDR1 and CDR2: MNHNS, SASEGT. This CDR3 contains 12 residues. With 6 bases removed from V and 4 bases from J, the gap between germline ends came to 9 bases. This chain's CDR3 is CASSRGSTEAFF. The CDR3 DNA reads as TGTGCCAGCAGCCGAGGGAGCACTGAAGCTTTCTTT.

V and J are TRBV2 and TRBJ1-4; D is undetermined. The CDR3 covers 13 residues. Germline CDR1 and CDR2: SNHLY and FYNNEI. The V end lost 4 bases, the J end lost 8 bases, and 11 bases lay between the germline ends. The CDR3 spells CASSGERSEKLFF. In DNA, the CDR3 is TGTGCCAGCAGTGGGGAGAGGTCCGAAAAACTGTTTTTT.

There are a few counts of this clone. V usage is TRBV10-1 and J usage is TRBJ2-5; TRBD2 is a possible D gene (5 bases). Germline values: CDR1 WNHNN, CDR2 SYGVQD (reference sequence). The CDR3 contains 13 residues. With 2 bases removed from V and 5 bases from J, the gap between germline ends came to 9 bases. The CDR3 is CASSETGVETQYF. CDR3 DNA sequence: TGCGCCAGCAGTGAGACCGGGGTGGAGACCCAGTACTTC.

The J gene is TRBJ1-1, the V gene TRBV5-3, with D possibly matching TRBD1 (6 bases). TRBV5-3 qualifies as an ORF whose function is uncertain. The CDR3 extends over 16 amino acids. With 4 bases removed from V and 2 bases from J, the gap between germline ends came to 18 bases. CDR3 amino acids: CARSRYFKGGNTEAFF. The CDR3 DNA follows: TGTGCCAGAAGCAGATACTTCAAAGGGGGTAACACTGAAGCTTTCTTT.

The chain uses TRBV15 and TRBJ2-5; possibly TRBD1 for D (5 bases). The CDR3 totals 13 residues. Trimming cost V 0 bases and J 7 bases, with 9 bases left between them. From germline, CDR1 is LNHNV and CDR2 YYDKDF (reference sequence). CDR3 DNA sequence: TGTGCCACCAGCAGAGACAGGGCCGGGACCCAGTACTTC. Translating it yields CATSRDRAGTQYF.

This CDR3 reads CASSPTGPLYEQYF. CDR3 nucleotide sequence: TGTGCCAGCAGCCCGACAGGGCCCCTGTACGAGCAGTACTTC. The chain carries TRBV7-2 and TRBJ2-7, with 7 nucleotides matching TRBD1. The junction had 8 bases not matched to a gene; V was cut back by 5 bases and J by 4 bases. Germline loops: CDR1 SGHTA, CDR2 FQGNSA. The CDR3 totals 14 residues.

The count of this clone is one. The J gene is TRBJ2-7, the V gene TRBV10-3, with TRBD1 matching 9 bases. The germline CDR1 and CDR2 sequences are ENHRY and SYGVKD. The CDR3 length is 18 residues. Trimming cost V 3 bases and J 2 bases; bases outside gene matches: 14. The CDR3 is CAISDGQGKSAGTYEQYF. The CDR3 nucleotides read TGTGCCATCAGTGACGGACAGGGGAAATCCGCCGGAACCTACGAGCAGTACTTC.

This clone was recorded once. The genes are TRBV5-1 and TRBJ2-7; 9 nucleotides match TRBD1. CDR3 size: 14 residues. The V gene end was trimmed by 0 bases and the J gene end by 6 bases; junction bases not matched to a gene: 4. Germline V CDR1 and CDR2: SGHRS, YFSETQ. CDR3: CASSLEGQGTEQYF. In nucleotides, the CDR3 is TGCGCCAGCAGCTTGGAGGGACAGGGTACCGAGCAGTACTTC.

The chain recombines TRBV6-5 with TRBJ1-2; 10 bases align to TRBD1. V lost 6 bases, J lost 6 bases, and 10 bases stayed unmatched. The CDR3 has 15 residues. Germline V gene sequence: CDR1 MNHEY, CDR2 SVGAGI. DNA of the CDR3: TGTGCCAGCAGATTGACAGGGGGCGCGTCTGATGGCTACACCTTC. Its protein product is CASRLTGGASDGYTF.

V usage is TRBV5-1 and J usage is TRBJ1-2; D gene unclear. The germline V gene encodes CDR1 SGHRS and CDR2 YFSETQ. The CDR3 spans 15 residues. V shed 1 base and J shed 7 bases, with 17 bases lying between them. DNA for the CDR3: TGCGCCAGCAGCTTGTCCGGGTCTTTTTCTCGTGGCTACACCTTC. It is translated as CASSLSGSFSRGYTF.

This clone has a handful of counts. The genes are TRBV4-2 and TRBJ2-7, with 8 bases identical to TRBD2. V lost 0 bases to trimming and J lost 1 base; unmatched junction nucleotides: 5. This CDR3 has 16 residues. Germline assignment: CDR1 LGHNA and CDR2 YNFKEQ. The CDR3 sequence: CASSQEGSGASYEQYF. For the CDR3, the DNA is TGTGCCAGCAGCCAAGAAGGTAGCGGGGCGTCCTACGAGCAGTACTTC.

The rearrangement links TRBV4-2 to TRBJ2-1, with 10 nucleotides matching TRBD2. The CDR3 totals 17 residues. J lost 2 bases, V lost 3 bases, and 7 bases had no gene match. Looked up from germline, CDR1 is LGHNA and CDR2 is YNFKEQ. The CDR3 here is CASSQDGSGRAYNEQFF. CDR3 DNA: TGTGCCAGCAGCCAGGACGGGAGCGGGAGGGCCTACAATGAGCAGTTCTTC.

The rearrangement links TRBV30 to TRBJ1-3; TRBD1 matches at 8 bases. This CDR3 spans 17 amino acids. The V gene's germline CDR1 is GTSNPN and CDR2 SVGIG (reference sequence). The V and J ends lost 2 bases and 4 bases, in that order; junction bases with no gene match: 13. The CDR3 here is CAWSPHPGQEWGNTIYF. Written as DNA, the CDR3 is TGTGCCTGGAGTCCACATCCGGGACAGGAGTGGGGAAACACCATATATTTT.

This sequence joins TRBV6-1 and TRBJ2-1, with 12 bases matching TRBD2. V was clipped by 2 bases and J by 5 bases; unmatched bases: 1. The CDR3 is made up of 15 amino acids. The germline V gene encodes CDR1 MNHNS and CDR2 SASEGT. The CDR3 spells CASSELAGGDNEQFF. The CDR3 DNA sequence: TGTGCCAGCAGTGAACTAGCGGGAGGGGACAATGAGCAGTTCTTC.

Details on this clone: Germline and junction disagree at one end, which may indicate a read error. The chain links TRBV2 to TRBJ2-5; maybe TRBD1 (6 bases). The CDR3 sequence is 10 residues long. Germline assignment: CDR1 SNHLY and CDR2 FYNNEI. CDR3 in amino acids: CASSEKDRHF. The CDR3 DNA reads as TGTGCCAGCAGTGAGAAAGACAGGCACTTC.

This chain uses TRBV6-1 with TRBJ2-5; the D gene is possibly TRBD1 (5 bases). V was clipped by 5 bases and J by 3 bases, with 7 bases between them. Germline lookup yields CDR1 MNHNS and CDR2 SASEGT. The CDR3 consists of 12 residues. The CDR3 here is CASSFREETQYF. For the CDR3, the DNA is TGTGCCAGCAGTTTCAGGGAAGAGACCCAGTACTTC.